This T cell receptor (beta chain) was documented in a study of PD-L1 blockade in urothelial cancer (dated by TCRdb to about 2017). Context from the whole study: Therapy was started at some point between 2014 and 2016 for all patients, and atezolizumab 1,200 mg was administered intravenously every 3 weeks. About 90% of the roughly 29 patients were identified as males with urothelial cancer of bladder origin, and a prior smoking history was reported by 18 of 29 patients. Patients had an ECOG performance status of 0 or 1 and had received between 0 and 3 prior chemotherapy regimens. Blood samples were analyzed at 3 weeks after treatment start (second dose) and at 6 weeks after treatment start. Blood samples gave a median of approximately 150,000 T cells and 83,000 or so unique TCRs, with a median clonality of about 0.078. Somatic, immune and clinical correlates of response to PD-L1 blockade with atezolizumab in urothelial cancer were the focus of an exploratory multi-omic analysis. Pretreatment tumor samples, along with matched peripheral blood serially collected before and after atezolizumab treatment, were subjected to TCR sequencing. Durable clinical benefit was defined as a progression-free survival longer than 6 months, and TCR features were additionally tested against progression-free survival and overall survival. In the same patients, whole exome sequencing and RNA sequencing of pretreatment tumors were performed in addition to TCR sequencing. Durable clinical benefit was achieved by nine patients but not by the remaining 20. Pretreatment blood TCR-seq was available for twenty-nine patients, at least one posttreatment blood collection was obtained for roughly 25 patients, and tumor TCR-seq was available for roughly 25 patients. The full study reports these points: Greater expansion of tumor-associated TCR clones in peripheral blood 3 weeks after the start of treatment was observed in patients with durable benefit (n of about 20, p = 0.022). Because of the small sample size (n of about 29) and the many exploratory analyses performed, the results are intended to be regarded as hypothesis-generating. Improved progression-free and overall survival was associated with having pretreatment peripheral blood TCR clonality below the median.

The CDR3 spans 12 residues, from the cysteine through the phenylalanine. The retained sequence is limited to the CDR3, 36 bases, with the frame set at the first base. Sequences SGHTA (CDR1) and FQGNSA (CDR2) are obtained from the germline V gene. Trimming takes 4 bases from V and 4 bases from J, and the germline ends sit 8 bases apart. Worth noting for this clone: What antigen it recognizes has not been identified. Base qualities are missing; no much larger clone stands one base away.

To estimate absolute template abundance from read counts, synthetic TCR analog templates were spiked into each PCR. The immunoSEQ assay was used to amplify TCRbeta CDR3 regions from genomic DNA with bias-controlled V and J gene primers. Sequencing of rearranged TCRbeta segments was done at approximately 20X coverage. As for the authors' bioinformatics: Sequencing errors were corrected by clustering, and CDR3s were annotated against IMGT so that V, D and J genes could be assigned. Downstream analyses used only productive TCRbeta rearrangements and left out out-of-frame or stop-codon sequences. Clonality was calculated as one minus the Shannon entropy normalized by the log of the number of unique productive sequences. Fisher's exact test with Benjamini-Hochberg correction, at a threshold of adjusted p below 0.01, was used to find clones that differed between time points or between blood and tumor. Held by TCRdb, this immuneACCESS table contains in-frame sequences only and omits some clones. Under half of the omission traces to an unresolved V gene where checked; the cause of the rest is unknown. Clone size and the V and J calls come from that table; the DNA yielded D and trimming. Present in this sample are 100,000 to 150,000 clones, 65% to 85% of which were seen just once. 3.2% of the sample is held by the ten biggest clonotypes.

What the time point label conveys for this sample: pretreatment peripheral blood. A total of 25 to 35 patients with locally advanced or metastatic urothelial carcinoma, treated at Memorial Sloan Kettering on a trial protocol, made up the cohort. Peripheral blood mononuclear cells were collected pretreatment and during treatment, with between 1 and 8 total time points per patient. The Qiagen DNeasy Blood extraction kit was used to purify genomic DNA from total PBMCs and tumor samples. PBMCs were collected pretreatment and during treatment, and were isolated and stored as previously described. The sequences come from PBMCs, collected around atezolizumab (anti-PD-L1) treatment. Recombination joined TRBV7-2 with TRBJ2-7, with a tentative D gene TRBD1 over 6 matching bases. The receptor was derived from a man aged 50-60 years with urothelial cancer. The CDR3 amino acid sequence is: CASSSQGYEQYF. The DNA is TGTGCCAGCAGCTCACAGGGTTACGAGCAGTACTTC.